This entry lists 21 T cell receptor beta chains sequenced from one sample in a study of PD-1 blockade in classical Hodgkin lymphoma (dated by TCRdb to about 2020). The time point label corresponds to: cycle 1 day 1 (C1D1), immediately before nivolumab initiation. Relapse after autologous stem cell transplantation had occurred in all trial patients, and cohorts A, B and C were distinguished by prior brentuximab vedotin exposure. The library was built by means of the immunoSEQ multiplex PCR assay. In its TCRdb copy, this immuneACCESS table keeps in-frame sequences only and misses some clones. Where compared with another copy, unresolved V genes explain less than half of these, and the others have no known cause. Present in this sample are some 14,000 clones, approximately 86% of which were seen just once. 4.6% of the sample belongs to the ten largest clones. Sequenced here: peripheral blood mononuclear cells (PBMCs), sampled at baseline. These receptors originate from a human donor with classical Hodgkin lymphoma.

V gene TRBV9 combines with J gene TRBJ1-4; no clear D gene. V was cut by 4 bases and J by 8 bases, with 18 bases left in between. There are 15 residues in the CDR3. Germline V CDR1 and CDR2: SGDLS, YYNGEE. The CDR3 loop is CASSLRTDNREKLFF. CDR3 DNA sequence: TGTGCCAGCAGCCTCCGGACGGATAATCGGGAAAAACTGTTTTTT.

The chain has TRBV10-3 and TRBJ2-3, with D perhaps matching TRBD1 or TRBD2 (7 bases each). Germline-derived CDR1 and CDR2 are ENHRY and SYGVKD. The CDR3 extends over 15 amino acids. Trimming took off 8 bases at V and 1 base at J, with 16 bases between the two ends. This CDR3 is CAISPGRGRTDTQYF. CDR3 in DNA: TGTGCCATCTCTCCTGGGAGGGGGCGCACAGATACGCAGTATTTT.

The chain combines TRBV4-1 with TRBJ2-5, with a weak D call TRBD1 (5 bases). Looked up from germline, CDR1 is MGHRA and CDR2 is YSYEKL. With 6 bases removed from V and 5 bases from J, the gap between germline ends came to 10 bases. CDR3 length: 12 amino acids. The CDR3 region has the DNA TGCGCCAGCAGTGCCAAGGGGGAGACCCAGTACTTC. Its protein product is CASSAKGETQYF.

The rearrangement joins TRBV30 to TRBJ2-1, with unresolved D. This CDR3 is 13 amino acids long. Between the trimmed V and J ends, which lost 0 bases and 7 bases, there was a span of 10 bases. Germline V gives CDR1 GTSNPN, CDR2 SVGIG (reference sequence). Here the CDR3 reads CAWSVSDRNEQFF. In nucleotides, the CDR3 is TGTGCCTGGAGTGTATCTGATAGGAATGAGCAGTTCTTC.

The chain is built from TRBV6-6 and TRBJ1-1; D not certain. The V and J ends lost 7 bases and 1 base respectively, with 10 bases between them. The CDR3 has 13 residues. CDR1 and CDR2 from the germline V gene are MNHNY and SVGAGI (reference sequence). CDR3 in amino acids: CASTIEGNTEAFF. The CDR3, as DNA: TGTGCCAGCACCATAGAAGGGAACACTGAAGCTTTCTTT.

The rearrangement joins TRBV6-5 to TRBJ2-1; the D call may be TRBD1 or TRBD2 (5 bases each). Trimming removed 0 bases from V and 1 base from J, with 7 bases in between. From germline, CDR1 is MNHEY and CDR2 SVGAGI. CDR3 size: 15 residues. The CDR3 region is CASSYSGESYNEQFF. CDR3 nucleotides: TGTGCCAGCAGTTACTCAGGGGAGTCCTACAATGAGCAGTTCTTC.

The J gene is TRBJ2-7, the V gene TRBV4-2, with D tentatively TRBD2 (6 bases). Trimming left V 0 bases short and J 1 base short, with 13 bases between. Germline CDR1 and CDR2: LGHNA and YNFKEQ. The CDR3 runs to 16 residues. The CDR3 loop reads CASSQEPGLSSYEQYF. CDR3 bases: TGTGCCAGCAGCCAAGAGCCGGGACTTTCGTCCTACGAGCAGTACTTC.

The V gene is TRBV5-6, the J gene TRBJ1-5; D unclear. CDR3 length equals 14 residues. The germline CDR1 and CDR2 sequences are SGHDT and YYEEEE. Trimming left V 1 base short and J 6 bases short, with 11 bases between. CDR3 nucleotides: TGTGCCAGCAGCTTGCGAATAGGTCTTCAGCCCCAGCATTTT. Translating it yields CASSLRIGLQPQHF.

This chain links TRBV25-1 with TRBJ1-1; weak D call: TRBD1 (5 bases). V was trimmed by 7 bases and J by 4 bases, leaving 13 bases between them. This CDR3 has 13 amino acids. The germline gives CDR1 MGHDK, CDR2 SYGVNS. The CDR3 spells CASIMGGATEAFF. The CDR3 region has the DNA TGTGCCAGCATAATGGGAGGGGCCACTGAAGCTTTCTTT.

The chain uses TRBV30 and TRBJ2-5, with D perhaps given as TRBD1 or TRBD2 (6 bases each). CDR3 length: 16 residues. V lost 0 bases, J lost 4 bases, and 18 bases lay in between. CDR1 and CDR2 from the germline V gene are GTSNPN and SVGIG (reference sequence). The CDR3 reads CAWSVGGTEWGETQYF. In DNA form, the CDR3 reads TGTGCCTGGAGTGTAGGGGGGACTGAGTGGGGAGAGACCCAGTACTTC. Full variable domain (outside the CDR3, taken from reference TRBV30 and TRBJ2-5): SQTIHQWPATLVQPVGSPLSLECTVEGTSNPNLYWYRQAAGRGLQLLFYSVGIGQISSEVPQNLSASRPQDRQFILSSKKLLLSDSGFYLCAWSVGGTEWGETQYFGPGTRLLVL.

V and J are TRBV10-1 and TRBJ1-1, with D tentatively TRBD1 (5 bases). V was cut by 1 base and J by 3 bases, with 12 bases left in between. Germline-derived CDR1 and CDR2 are WNHNN and SYGVQD (reference sequence). This CDR3 spans 15 amino acids. The CDR3 is CASSEWWDGYTEAFF. As DNA, the CDR3 is TGCGCCAGCAGTGAGTGGTGGGACGGATACACTGAAGCTTTCTTT.

This sequence joins TRBV19 and TRBJ2-2, with D unresolved. This CDR3 is built from 14 residues. The germline V gene encodes CDR1 LNHDA and CDR2 SQIVND (reference sequence). The ends were cut back, 4 bases at V and 1 base at J, with 7 bases in the middle. CDR3 sequence: CASSTWGNTGELFF. The CDR3 DNA reads as TGTGCCAGTAGTACGTGGGGGAACACCGGGGAGCTGTTTTTT. The full variable domain, in which reference TRBV19 and TRBJ2-2 provide the parts outside the CDR3, is DGGITQSPKYLFRKEGQNVTLSCEQNLNHDAMYWYRQDPGQGLRLIYYSQIVNDFQKGDIAEGYSVSREKKESFPLTVTSAQKNPTAFYLCASSTWGNTGELFFGEGSRLTVL.

The chain employs TRBV6-4 and TRBJ2-5; 11 bases align to TRBD1. V lost 0 bases, J lost 4 bases, and 7 bases stayed unmatched. Germline V lookup: CDR1 MRHNA, CDR2 SNTAGT. This CDR3 region has 17 residues. CDR3 residues: CASSDSKRTGGIETQYF. The CDR3 coding sequence is TGTGCCAGCAGTGACTCGAAGAGGACAGGGGGCATAGAGACCCAGTACTTC.

This rearrangement joins TRBV4-3 to TRBJ1-2; TRBD1 might be the D (6 bases). From germline, CDR1 is LGHNA and CDR2 YSLEER. V lost 3 bases and J lost 4, with 18 bases in between. This CDR3 region has 16 residues. The CDR3 loop is CASSHSQGQDSYGYTF. DNA for the CDR3: TGCGCCAGCAGCCATTCCCAGGGCCAGGACAGCTATGGCTACACCTTC.

The V call is TRBV6-5, the J call TRBJ1-1, with D unresolved. CDR3 size: 14 residues. Per germline, CDR1 MNHEY and CDR2 SVGAGI. The V and J ends lost 2 bases and 4 bases respectively, with 11 bases between them. The CDR3 sequence is CASSYAGRSTEAFF. The CDR3 region has the DNA TGTGCCAGCAGTTACGCGGGGAGGAGCACTGAAGCTTTCTTT.

The gene calls are TRBV5-4 and TRBJ1-4, with TRBD1 identical over 8 bases. Per germline, CDR1 SGHNT and CDR2 YYREEE (reference sequence). This CDR3 has 15 amino acids. Trimming at V came to 4 bases and at J to 8 bases, leaving 10 bases not matched to a gene. CDR3 nucleotide sequence: TGTGCCAGCAGCCCAGGACAGGGAACGGTAGAAAAACTGTTTTTT. Its protein is CASSPGQGTVEKLFF.

The J gene is TRBJ2-7, the V gene TRBV7-8; TRBD2 is a possible D gene (6 bases). The CDR3 is made up of 16 amino acids. The germline V gene encodes CDR1 SGHVS and CDR2 FQNEAQ. Trimming left V 7 bases short and J 2 bases short, with 21 bases between. The CDR3 coding sequence is TGTGCCAGCACCACTCCTGGGGTAGCGGCCCCCTACGAGCAGTACTTC. As protein: CASTTPGVAAPYEQYF.

This clone was counted a single time. The V gene is TRBV29-1, the J gene TRBJ1-2; D gene ambiguous. Germline V lookup: CDR1 SQVTM, CDR2 ANQGSEA. V lost 5 bases, J lost 3 bases, and 13 bases lay in between. The length of the CDR3 is 13 residues. CDR3 protein: CSVRPSSDYGYTF. The DNA of the CDR3 is TGCAGCGTTCGGCCCTCCTCTGACTATGGCTACACCTTC.

This clone was recorded once. The rearrangement links TRBV5-1 to TRBJ2-7; 7 bases are shared with TRBD1. The CDR3 totals 14 residues. V was pared by 0 bases and J by 3 bases, with 3 bases of the junction left unmatched. Germline V lookup: CDR1 SGHRS, CDR2 YFSETQ. The CDR3 DNA sequence: TGCGCCAGCAGCTTGGACAGGGGACACTACGAGCAGTACTTC. Its protein product is CASSLDRGHYEQYF. The whole variable domain, remainder taken from reference TRBV5-1 and TRBJ2-7, is KAGVTQTPRYLIKTRGQQVTLSCSPISGHRSVSWYQQTPGQGLQFLFEYFSETQRNKGNFPGRFSGRQFSNSRSEMNVSTLELGDSALYLCASSLDRGHYEQYFGPGTRLTVT.

The chain is built from TRBV6-7 and TRBJ2-5, with no clear D. Being an ORF, TRBV6-7 has a function that is uncertain. Trimming cost V 0 bases and J 3 bases, with 5 bases left between them. The CDR3 spans 13 residues. Here the CDR3 reads CASSYSDEETQYF. CDR3 bases: TGTGCCAGCAGTTACTCGGATGAAGAGACCCAGTACTTC.

The chain links TRBV11-2 to TRBJ1-2; D remains unclear. Germline CDR1 and CDR2: SGHAT and FQNNGV. This CDR3 contains 17 residues. V lost 2 bases, J lost 0 bases, and 16 bases lay in between. CDR3 protein: CASSLTGRENSNYGYTF. The CDR3 nucleotides read TGTGCCAGCAGCTTAACGGGAAGAGAAAACTCTAACTATGGCTACACCTTC.